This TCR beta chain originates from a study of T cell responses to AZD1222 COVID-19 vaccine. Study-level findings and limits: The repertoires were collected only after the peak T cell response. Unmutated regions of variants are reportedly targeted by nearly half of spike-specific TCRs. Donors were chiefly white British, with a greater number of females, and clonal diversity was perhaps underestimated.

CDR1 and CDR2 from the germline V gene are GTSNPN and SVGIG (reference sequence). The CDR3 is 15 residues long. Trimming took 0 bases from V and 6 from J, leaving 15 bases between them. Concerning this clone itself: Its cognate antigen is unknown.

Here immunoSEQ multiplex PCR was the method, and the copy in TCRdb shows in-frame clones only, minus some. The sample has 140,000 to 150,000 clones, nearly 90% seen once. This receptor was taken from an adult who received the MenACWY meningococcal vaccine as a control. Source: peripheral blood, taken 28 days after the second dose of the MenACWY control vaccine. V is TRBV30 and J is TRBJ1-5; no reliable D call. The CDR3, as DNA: TGTGCCTGGAGTGTAGGTCTATTCTACGGTCAGCCCCAGCATTTT. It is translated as CAWSVGLFYGQPQHF.